This T cell receptor beta chain was captured in a study of blood T cells in healthy people across ages. Study results and caveats: Aged donors had fewer naive CD4+ cells and lower diversity than long-lived donors.

Primed by a sample-barcoded 5' primer and a J-beta primer mix, a second PCR proceeded for about 6 to 11 cycles. TCRdb reprocessed the 5' RACE reads via MiXCR and lists one record per CDR3 protein. The sample shows a few hundred thousand distinct CDR3 sequences, about a quarter of them seen only once. Caucasian individuals from Russia who were healthy and aged roughly 6 to 95 acted as donors. Germline CDR1 is SEHNR and CDR2 is FQNEAQ (reference sequence). V lost 3 bases, J lost 8 bases, and 6 bases stayed unmatched. The CDR3 is 13 residues long. This clonotype turned up a few times. Its antigen remains unknown. This sample was also put to use in a study of T cells of mothers and their children. From that study: Unrelated pairs and related pairs have their TCR recombination output shaped similarly by thymic selection.

This chain uses TRBV7-9 with TRBJ1-2, with 7 nucleotides matching TRBD1. The receptor comes from a boy under 10 years old in good health. The sample was blood. The CDR3 loop is CASSFAGGWGYTF. CDR3 bases: TGTGCCAGCAGCTTCGCAGGGGGTTGGGGCTACACCTTC.